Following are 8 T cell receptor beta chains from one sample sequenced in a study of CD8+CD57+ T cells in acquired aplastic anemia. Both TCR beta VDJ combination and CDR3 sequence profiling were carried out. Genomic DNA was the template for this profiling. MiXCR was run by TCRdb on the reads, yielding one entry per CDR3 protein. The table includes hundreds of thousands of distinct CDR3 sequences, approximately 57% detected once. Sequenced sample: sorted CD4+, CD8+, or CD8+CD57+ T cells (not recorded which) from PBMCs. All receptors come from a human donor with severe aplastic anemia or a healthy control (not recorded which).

CDR3 loop: CASRIQGSPLHF. DNA of the CDR3: TGTGCCAGCAGGATACAGGGTTCACCCCTCCACTTT. This chain uses TRBV2 with TRBJ1-6, with D perhaps matching TRBD1 (6 bases). The germline V gene has CDR1 SNHLY and CDR2 FYNNEI. This CDR3 is 12 amino acids long. V was pared by 6 bases and J by 9 bases, with 9 bases between.

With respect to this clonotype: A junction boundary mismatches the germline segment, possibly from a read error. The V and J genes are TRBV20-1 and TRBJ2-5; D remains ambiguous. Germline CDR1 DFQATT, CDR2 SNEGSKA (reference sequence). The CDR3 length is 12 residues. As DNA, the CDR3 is TGCAGTGCACCTTATGTAAGAGAGACCCTGTACTTC. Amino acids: CSAPYVRETLYF.

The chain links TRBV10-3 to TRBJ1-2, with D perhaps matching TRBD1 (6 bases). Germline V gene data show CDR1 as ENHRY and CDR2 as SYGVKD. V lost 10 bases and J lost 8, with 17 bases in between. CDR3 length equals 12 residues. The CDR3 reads CATTKGGLGYTF. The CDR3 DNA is TGTGCCACCACTAAGGGGGGTTTGGGCTACACCTTC.

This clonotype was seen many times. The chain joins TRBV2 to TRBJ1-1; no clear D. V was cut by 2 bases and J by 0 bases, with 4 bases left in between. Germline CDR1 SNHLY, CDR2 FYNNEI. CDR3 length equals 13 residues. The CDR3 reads CASSERVNTEAFF. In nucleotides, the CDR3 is TGTGCCAGCAGTGAAAGGGTGAACACTGAAGCTTTCTTT.

The CDR3 DNA follows: TGCAGCGTTGGGTATAGCTCTGGAAACACCATATATTTT. Translating it yields CSVGYSSGNTIYF. The chain links TRBV29-1 to TRBJ1-3; D ambiguous. Germline values: CDR1 SQVTM, CDR2 ANQGSEA. V gave up 4 bases and J gave up 0 bases, with 7 bases separating them. The CDR3 is 13 amino acids.

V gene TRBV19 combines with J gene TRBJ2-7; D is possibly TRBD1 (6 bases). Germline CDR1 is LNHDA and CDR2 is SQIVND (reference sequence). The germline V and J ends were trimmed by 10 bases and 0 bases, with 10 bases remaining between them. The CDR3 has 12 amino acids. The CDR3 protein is CATSDSSYEQYF. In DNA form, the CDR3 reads TGTGCCACCTCGGACAGCTCCTACGAGCAGTACTTC. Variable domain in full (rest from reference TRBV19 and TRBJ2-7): DGGITQSPKYLFRKEGQNVTLSCEQNLNHDAMYWYRQDPGQGLRLIYYSQIVNDFQKGDIAEGYSVSREKKESFPLTVTSAQKNPTAFYLCATSDSSYEQYFGPGTRLTVT.

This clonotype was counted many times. The CDR3 region is CASSWTSSRETQYF. CDR3 bases: TGTGCCAGCAGTTGGACTAGCTCAAGGGAGACCCAGTACTTC. The chain couples TRBV27 to TRBJ2-5; 8 bases are shared with TRBD2. The CDR3 consists of 14 residues. Germline assignment: CDR1 MNHEY and CDR2 SMNVEV (reference sequence). The ends lost 4 bases at V and 5 bases at J; junction bases unmatched: 6.

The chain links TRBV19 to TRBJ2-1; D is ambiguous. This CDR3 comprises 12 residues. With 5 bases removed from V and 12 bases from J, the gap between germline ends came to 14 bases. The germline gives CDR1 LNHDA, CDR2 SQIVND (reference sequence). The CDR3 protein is CASSAQWAAQFF. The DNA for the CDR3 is TGTGCCAGTAGTGCGCAATGGGCAGCGCAGTTCTTC.